The 12 T cell receptor beta chains in this list originate from one sample, sequenced in a study of cytomegalovirus exposure and HLA in healthy donors. Vbeta (60) and Jbeta (13) primers were used in the PCR. Method: immunoSEQ multiplex PCR; TCRdb's copy keeps in-frame clones and lacks some. The sample includes under 150,000 clones, around 77% seen only once; the top ten take roughly 2.2%. Input material: PBMCs. These receptors all stem from a man between 25 and 39 years old in good health and CMV-seronegative.

The chain couples TRBV27 to TRBJ1-5; D is undetermined. Germline V gene lookup returns CDR1 MNHEY and CDR2 SMNVEV (reference sequence). V was pared by 4 bases and J by 3 bases, with 7 bases between. The CDR3 has 13 amino acids. The chain's CDR3 is CASSSTLNQPQHF. The CDR3 DNA reads TGTGCCAGCAGTTCGACTCTCAATCAGCCCCAGCATTTT.

Many counts were recorded for this clone. The genes are TRBV6-1 and TRBJ2-7; 10 nucleotides line up with TRBD2. Trimming cost V 1 base and J 0 bases; bases outside gene matches: 0. The CDR3 runs to 15 residues. Germline values: CDR1 MNHNS, CDR2 SASEGT. As DNA, the CDR3 is TGTGCCAGCAGTGAAGGGACTAGCGGCTCCTACGAGCAGTACTTC. It encodes CASSEGTSGSYEQYF.

The gene calls are TRBV27 and TRBJ2-2, with 9 bases fitting TRBD1. The CDR3 extends over 16 amino acids. V was pared by 5 bases and J by 3 bases, with 7 bases of the junction left unmatched. The germline gives CDR1 MNHEY, CDR2 SMNVEV (reference sequence). This CDR3 is CASSGLQGADTGELFF. As DNA, the CDR3 is TGTGCCAGCAGTGGACTACAGGGGGCCGACACCGGGGAGCTGTTTTTT.

The J gene is TRBJ1-5, the V gene TRBV28; tentative D call: TRBD1 (6 bases). Germline loops: CDR1 MDHEN, CDR2 SYDVKM. The CDR3 spans 15 residues. V lost 5 bases to trimming and J lost 2 bases, with 13 bases between them. The DNA of the CDR3 is TGTGCCAGCAGTCCCAGGGGCGCGGGCAATCAGCCCCAGCATTTT. Translation gives CASSPRGAGNQPQHF.

The chain uses TRBV28 and TRBJ2-2; tentative D call: TRBD2 (6 bases). CDR3 size: 17 residues. The germline CDR1 and CDR2 sequences are MDHEN and SYDVKM. Trimming left V 4 bases short and J 3 bases short, with 18 bases between. CDR3 region: CASSSTPPGEDTGELFF. For the CDR3, the DNA is TGTGCCAGCAGTTCCACCCCCCCGGGGGAGGACACCGGGGAGCTGTTTTTT.

In DNA, the CDR3 is TGTGCCAGCAGCGAGACAGAACCGTTTTGGGGAGCTTTCTTT. This translates into CASSETEPFWGAFF. The gene calls are TRBV5-8 and TRBJ1-1; maybe TRBD1 (5 bases). Trimming took off 4 bases at V and 10 bases at J, with 20 bases between the two ends. This CDR3 contains 14 residues. Germline V gene sequence: CDR1 SGHTS, CDR2 YDEGEE. Variable domain in full (rest from reference TRBV5-8 and TRBJ1-1): EAGVTQSPTHLIKTRGQQATLRCSPISGHTSVYWYQQALGLGLQFLLWYDEGEERNRGNFPPRFSGRQFPNYSSELNVNALELEDSALYLCASSETEPFWGAFFGQGTRLTVV.

The CDR3 sequence: CAWSVIGYEQYF. In nucleotides, the CDR3 is TGTGCCTGGAGTGTCATCGGCTACGAGCAGTACTTC. This sequence joins TRBV30 and TRBJ2-7; unclear D gene. Looked up from germline, CDR1 is GTSNPN and CDR2 is SVGIG (reference sequence). V lost 0 bases and J lost 3, with 6 bases in between. The CDR3 loop spans 12 amino acids.

The chain combines TRBV28 with TRBJ1-2; tentatively, D is TRBD1 (5 bases). Germline CDR1 is MDHEN and CDR2 is SYDVKM. The length of the CDR3 is 14 residues. The V end lost 5 bases, the J end lost 4 bases, and 14 bases lay between the germline ends. The CDR3 loop is CASSGGGRTYGYTF. The CDR3 nucleotides are TGTGCCAGCAGTGGGGGGGGAAGGACCTATGGCTACACCTTC.

The rearrangement joins TRBV7-9 to TRBJ1-4; perhaps TRBD1 as D (5 bases). This CDR3 contains 13 residues. Germline V lookup: CDR1 SEHNR, CDR2 FQNEAQ (reference sequence). V lost 6 bases to trimming and J lost 12 bases, with 17 bases between them. This CDR3 reads CASRPWDGGELFF. CDR3 sequence (DNA): TGTGCCAGCAGACCCTGGGACGGCGGGGAACTGTTTTTT.

This chain's CDR3 is CASSPGTLPLPYEQYF. CDR3 nucleotides: TGCGCCAGCAGCCCCGGGACTCTCCCTCTCCCGTACGAGCAGTACTTC. The chain has TRBV5-1 and TRBJ2-7; a possible D gene is TRBD2 (6 bases). This CDR3 comprises 16 residues. CDR1 and CDR2 from the germline V gene are SGHRS and YFSETQ. Trimming took off 4 bases at V and 4 bases at J, with 21 bases between the two ends.

The chain is built from TRBV27 and TRBJ2-3; weak D call: TRBD2 (6 bases). V shed 9 bases and J shed 6 bases, with 13 bases lying between them. The CDR3 is made up of 12 amino acids. CDR1 MNHEY and CDR2 SMNVEV come from the germline V gene (reference sequence). The DNA of the CDR3 is TGTGCCAGTCTCGGAGGGACGGATACGCAGTATTTT. Amino acid sequence: CASLGGTDTQYF.

This chain links TRBV7-8 with TRBJ2-2; no clear D. Germline V gene lookup returns CDR1 SGHVS and CDR2 FQNEAQ. This CDR3 has 16 residues. The ends were cut back, 0 bases at V and 2 bases at J, with 10 bases in the middle. Here the CDR3 reads CASSLAPSRNTGELFF. CDR3 nucleotides: TGTGCCAGCAGCTTAGCGCCGAGCCGAAACACCGGGGAGCTGTTTTTT. The full variable domain, completed using reference TRBV7-8 and TRBJ2-2, is GAGVSQSPRYKVAKRGQDVALRCDPISGHVSLFWYQQALGQGPEFLTYFQNEAQLDKSGLPSDRFFAERPEGSVSTLKIQRTQQEDSAVYLCASSLAPSRNTGELFFGEGSRLTVL.